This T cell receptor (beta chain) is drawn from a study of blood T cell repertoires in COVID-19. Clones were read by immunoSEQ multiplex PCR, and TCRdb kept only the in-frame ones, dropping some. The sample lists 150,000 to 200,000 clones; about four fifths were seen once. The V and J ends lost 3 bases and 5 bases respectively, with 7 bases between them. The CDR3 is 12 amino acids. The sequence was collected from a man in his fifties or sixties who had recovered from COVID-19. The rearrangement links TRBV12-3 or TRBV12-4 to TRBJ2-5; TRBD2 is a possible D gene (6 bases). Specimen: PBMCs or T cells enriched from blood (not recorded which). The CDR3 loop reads CASSLGRETQYF. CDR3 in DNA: TGTGCCAGCAGTTTGGGGAGGGAGACCCAGTACTTC.